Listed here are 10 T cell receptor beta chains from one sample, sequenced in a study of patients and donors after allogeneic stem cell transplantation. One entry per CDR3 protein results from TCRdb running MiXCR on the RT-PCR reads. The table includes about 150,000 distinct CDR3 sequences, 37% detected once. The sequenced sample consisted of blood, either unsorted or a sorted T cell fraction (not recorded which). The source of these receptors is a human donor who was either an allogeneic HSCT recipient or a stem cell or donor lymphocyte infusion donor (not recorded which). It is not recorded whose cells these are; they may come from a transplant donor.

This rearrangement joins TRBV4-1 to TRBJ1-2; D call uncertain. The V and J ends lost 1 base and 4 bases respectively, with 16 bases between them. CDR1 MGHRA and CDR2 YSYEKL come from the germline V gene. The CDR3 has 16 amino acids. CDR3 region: CASSQAEGYPPYGYTF. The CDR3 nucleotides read TGCGCCAGCAGCCAAGCCGAGGGCTATCCTCCCTATGGCTACACCTTC.

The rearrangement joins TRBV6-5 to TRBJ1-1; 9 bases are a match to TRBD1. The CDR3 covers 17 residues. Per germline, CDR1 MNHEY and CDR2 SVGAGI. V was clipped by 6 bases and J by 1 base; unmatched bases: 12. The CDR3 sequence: CASRPTDRGIQNTEAFF. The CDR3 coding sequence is TGTGCCAGCAGACCTACTGACAGGGGGATTCAGAACACTGAAGCTTTCTTT.

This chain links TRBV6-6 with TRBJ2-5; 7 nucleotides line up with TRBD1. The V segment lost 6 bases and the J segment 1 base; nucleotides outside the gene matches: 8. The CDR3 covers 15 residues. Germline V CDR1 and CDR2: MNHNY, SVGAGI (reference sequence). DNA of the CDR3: TGTGCCAGCAGCTTTCACAGGGGCGGCCAAGAGACCCAGTACTTC. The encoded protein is CASSFHRGGQETQYF.

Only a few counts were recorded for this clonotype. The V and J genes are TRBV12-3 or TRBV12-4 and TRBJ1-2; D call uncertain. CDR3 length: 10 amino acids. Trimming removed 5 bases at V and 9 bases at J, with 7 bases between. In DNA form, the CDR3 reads TGTGCCAGCAGTGGTTCTAGCTACACCTTC. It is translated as CASSGSSYTF.

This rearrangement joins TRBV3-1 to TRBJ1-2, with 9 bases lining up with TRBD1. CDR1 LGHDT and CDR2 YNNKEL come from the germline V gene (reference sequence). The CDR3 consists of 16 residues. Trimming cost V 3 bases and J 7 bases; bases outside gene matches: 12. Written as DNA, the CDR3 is TGTGCCAGCAGCCATGTCCGGGACAGGGCTCTCACTGGCTACACCTTC. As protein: CASSHVRDRALTGYTF.

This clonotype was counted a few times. The CDR3 coding sequence is TGTGCCAGCAGTTGGGCGCGTATGGGGGGCGCGTACAATGAGCAGTTCTTC. Translated, it gives CASSWARMGGAYNEQFF. The chain uses TRBV12-3 or TRBV12-4 and TRBJ2-1; the D call may be TRBD1 or TRBD2 (6 bases each). V lost 4 bases and J 4 bases, leaving 20 bases between the germline ends. The CDR3 is made up of 17 amino acids.

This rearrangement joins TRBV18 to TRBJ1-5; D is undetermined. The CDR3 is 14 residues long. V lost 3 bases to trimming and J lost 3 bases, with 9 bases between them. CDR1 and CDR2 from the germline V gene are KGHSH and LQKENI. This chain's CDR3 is CASSPSQTNQPQHF. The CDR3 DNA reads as TGTGCCAGCTCACCGTCGCAGACCAATCAGCCCCAGCATTTT.

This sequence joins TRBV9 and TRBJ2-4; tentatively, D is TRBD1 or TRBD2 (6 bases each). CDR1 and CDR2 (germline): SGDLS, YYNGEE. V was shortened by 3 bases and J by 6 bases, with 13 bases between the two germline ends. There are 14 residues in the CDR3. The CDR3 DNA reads TGTGCCAGCAGCGCTTGGAAGGGGGGAAACATTCAGTACTTC. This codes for CASSAWKGGNIQYF. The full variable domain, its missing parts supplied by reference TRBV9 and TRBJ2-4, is DSGVTQTPKHLITATGQRVTLRCSPRSGDLSVYWYQQSLDQGLQFLIQYYNGEERAKGNILERFSAQQFPDLHSELNLSSLELGDSALYFCASSAWKGGNIQYFGAGTRLSVL.

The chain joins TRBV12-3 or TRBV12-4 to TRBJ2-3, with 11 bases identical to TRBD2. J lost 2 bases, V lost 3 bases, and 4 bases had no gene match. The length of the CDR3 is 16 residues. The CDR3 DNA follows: TGTGCCAGCAGTTTTGCTAGCGGGGGGCCCACAGATACGCAGTATTTT. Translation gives CASSFASGGPTDTQYF.

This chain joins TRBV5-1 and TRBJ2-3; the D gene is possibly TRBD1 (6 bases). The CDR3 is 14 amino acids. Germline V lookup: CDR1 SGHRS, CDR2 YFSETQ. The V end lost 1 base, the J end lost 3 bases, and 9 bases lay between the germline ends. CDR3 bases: TGCGCCAGCAGCTTGACAGGGTATACAGATACGCAGTATTTT. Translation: CASSLTGYTDTQYF.